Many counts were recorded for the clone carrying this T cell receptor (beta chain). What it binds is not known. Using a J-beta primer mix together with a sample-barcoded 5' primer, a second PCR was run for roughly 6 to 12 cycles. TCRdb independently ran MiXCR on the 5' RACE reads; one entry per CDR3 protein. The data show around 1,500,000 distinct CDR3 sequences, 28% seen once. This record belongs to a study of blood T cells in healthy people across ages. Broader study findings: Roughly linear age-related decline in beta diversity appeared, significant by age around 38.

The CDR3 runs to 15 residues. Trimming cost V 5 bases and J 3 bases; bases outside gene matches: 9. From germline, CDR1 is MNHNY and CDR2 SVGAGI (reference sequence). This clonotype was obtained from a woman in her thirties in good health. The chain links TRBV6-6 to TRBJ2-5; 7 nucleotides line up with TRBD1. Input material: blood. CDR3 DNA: TGTGCCAGCAGTCGACAGGGTGGGAATAAAGAGACCCAGTACTTC. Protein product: CASSRQGGNKETQYF.